Shown below are 30 T cell receptor beta chains from a single sample sequenced in a study of regulatory T cells in long-lasting Graves disease. Through Arm-PCR of CDR3 regions and iRepertoire HTBI primers, TCR beta libraries were built. TCRdb reanalysed the multiplex PCR reads using MiXCR and keeps one entry per CDR3 protein. The repertoire includes hundreds of thousands of distinct CDR3 sequences, 15% of them detected once, and 22% sits in the top ten. The time point: newly diagnosed GD, antithyroid drugs for less than 3 months. The TCR library was prepared using RNA isolated from PBMCs. The sample consisted of peripheral blood mononuclear cells (PBMCs), taken at new diagnosis, from a patient treated with antithyroid drugs. These receptors all stem from a female donor with Graves disease.

This clonotype has a count of ten or more. The rearrangement uses TRBV5-1 and TRBJ1-5; D perhaps matches TRBD1 (5 bases). The length of the CDR3 is 16 residues. Deletions cut 4 bases from V and 1 base from J, with 15 bases between. Germline CDR1 and CDR2: SGHRS and YFSETQ. CDR3 residues: CASSAVGGGSNQPQHF. The CDR3 bases are TGCGCCAGCAGCGCCGTCGGGGGTGGGAGCAATCAGCCCCAGCATTTT.

This clonotype showed up many times. The rearrangement joins TRBV29-1 to TRBJ2-7; D is uncertain. Germline values: CDR1 SQVTM, CDR2 ANQGSEA. The CDR3 sequence is 12 residues long. Between the trimmed V and J ends, which lost 4 bases and 2 bases, there was a span of 9 bases. The DNA of the CDR3 is TGCAGCGTTGTAAACAGCCCCTACGAGCAGTACTTC. The encoded protein is CSVVNSPYEQYF.

The sample holds a few counts of this clonotype. The genes are TRBV6-1 and TRBJ2-5; D is perhaps TRBD2 (6 bases). Trimming shortened V by 4 bases and J by 2 bases, and 17 bases separated the two germline ends. The CDR3 totals 16 residues. CDR1 and CDR2 from the germline V gene are MNHNS and SASEGT. The CDR3 reads CASSARRGTWQETQYF. CDR3 sequence (DNA): TGTGCCAGCAGTGCCAGGCGCGGGACGTGGCAAGAGACCCAGTACTTC.

There are many counts of this clonotype. This chain uses TRBV20-1 with TRBJ1-6; D is ambiguous. The V and J ends lost 0 bases and 7 bases respectively, with 7 bases between them. Germline assignment: CDR1 DFQATT and CDR2 SNEGSKA (reference sequence). The CDR3 is 13 residues long. Here the CDR3 DNA reads TGCAGTGCTAGAGATATCGGGAATTCACCCCTCCACTTT. Translation: CSARDIGNSPLHF.

The chain combines TRBV5-1 with TRBJ1-1, with a weak D call TRBD1 (6 bases). This CDR3 is 14 amino acids long. Deletions cut 6 bases from V and 2 bases from J, with 14 bases between. CDR1 SGHRS and CDR2 YFSETQ come from the germline V gene. CDR3 DNA: TGCGCCAGCACCGGTCCAGGGACAAACACTGAAGCTTTCTTT. Encoded protein: CASTGPGTNTEAFF.

The table lists this clonotype with many counts. The chain has TRBV12-3 or TRBV12-4 and TRBJ2-7; no clear D. V was pared by 1 base and J by 6 bases, with 7 bases between. The CDR3 is 12 residues long. The CDR3 DNA is TGTGCCAGCAGTTTAGGGGCAGGCGAGCAGTACTTC. Translated: CASSLGAGEQYF.

The chain recombines TRBV12-5 with TRBJ1-6; unclear D gene. Germline V gene data show CDR1 as LGHNT and CDR2 as FRNRAP. This CDR3 region has 17 residues. Trimming shortened V by 1 base and J by 3 bases, and 13 bases separated the two germline ends. CDR3 sequence: CASGLGTSKSYNSPLHF. For the CDR3, the DNA is TGTGCTAGTGGTTTGGGGACTAGCAAAAGCTATAATTCACCCCTCCACTTT.

This clonotype has a count of ten or more. This chain joins TRBV28 and TRBJ2-7; D is ambiguous. The CDR3 is made up of 15 amino acids. Germline V gene lookup returns CDR1 MDHEN and CDR2 SYDVKM. The V and J ends lost 3 bases and 1 base respectively, with 13 bases between them. CDR3 sequence reads: CASSFDTSISYEQYF. For the CDR3, the DNA is TGTGCCAGCAGTTTCGACACGTCCATTTCCTACGAGCAGTACTTC.

Ten or more counts support this clonotype. V is TRBV3-1 and J is TRBJ1-4, with a tentative D call TRBD1 (6 bases). The CDR3 is made up of 14 amino acids. The V gene's germline CDR1 is LGHDT and CDR2 YNNKEL (reference sequence). V was pared by 6 bases and J by 4 bases, with 12 bases between. Written as DNA, the CDR3 is TGTGCCAGCAGGCCCAGGGGCCTTAATGAAAAACTGTTTTTT. This encodes CASRPRGLNEKLFF.

In DNA form, the CDR3 reads TGTGCCAGCAGTCTTCGGGACTACCCCTACAATGAGCAGTTCTTC. Protein sequence: CASSLRDYPYNEQFF. The rearrangement links TRBV28 to TRBJ2-1, with 7 nucleotides matching TRBD2. The J segment lost 2 bases and the V segment lost 5 bases, leaving 6 bases of the junction unmatched. Germline V gene sequence: CDR1 MDHEN, CDR2 SYDVKM. The CDR3 contains 15 residues.

This clonotype has more than one count but fewer than ten. This chain connects TRBV5-5 to TRBJ1-5; weak D call: TRBD1 (6 bases). Per the germline V gene, CDR1 is SGHKS and CDR2 is YYEKEE (reference sequence). This CDR3 has 15 residues. With 4 bases removed from V and 4 bases from J, the gap between germline ends came to 15 bases. The CDR3: CASSPAMRGNQPQHF. CDR3 coding DNA: TGTGCCAGCAGCCCGGCTATGAGGGGGAATCAGCCCCAGCATTTT. The whole variable domain, remainder taken from reference TRBV5-5 and TRBJ1-5, is DAGVTQSPTHLIKTRGQQVTLRCSPISGHKSVSWYQQVLGQGPQFIFQYYEKEERGRGNFPDRFSARQFPNYSSELNVNALLLGDSALYLCASSPAMRGNQPQHFGDGTRLSIL.

A few counts support this clonotype. V gene TRBV27 combines with J gene TRBJ2-5, with D unclear. The CDR3 totals 12 residues. The V end lost 5 bases, the J end lost 5 bases, and 9 bases lay between the germline ends. Per germline, CDR1 MNHEY and CDR2 SMNVEV (reference sequence). CDR3 loop: CASSAIGETQYF. For the CDR3, the DNA is TGTGCCAGCAGTGCCATCGGGGAGACCCAGTACTTC.

The CDR3 sequence is CASSSNPGQGYEQYF. The CDR3 nucleotides read TGTGCCAGCAGCTCTAACCCGGGACAGGGGTACGAGCAGTACTTC. The V and J genes are TRBV11-2 and TRBJ2-7, with 10 bases fitting TRBD1. The CDR3 length is 15 residues. Losses at the gene ends were 4 bases for V and 4 bases for J; bases not matched to a gene: 7. Per the germline V gene, CDR1 is SGHAT and CDR2 is FQNNGV.

This clonotype appeared many times. The chain recombines TRBV20-1 with TRBJ2-5; 11 nucleotides agree with TRBD2. The CDR3 length is 15 residues. CDR1 and CDR2 from the germline V gene are DFQATT and SNEGSKA (reference sequence). The junction had 3 bases not matched to a gene; V was cut back by 1 base and J by 2 bases. The CDR3 nucleotides are TGCAGTGCTAGAGCGGCTAGCGGGAGGCAAGAGACCCAGTACTTC. Residues: CSARAASGRQETQYF.

This clonotype occurred many times. This chain uses TRBV20-1 with TRBJ2-7; 11 bases match TRBD1. This CDR3 has 15 residues. Germline V gives CDR1 DFQATT, CDR2 SNEGSKA (reference sequence). V trimming: 5 bases; J trimming: 1 base; junction bases outside the gene matches: 7. The chain's CDR3 is CSARSGTGGSYEQYF. In DNA, the CDR3 is TGCAGTGCTCGATCCGGGACAGGGGGGTCCTACGAGCAGTACTTC.

This clonotype was seen many times. V is TRBV4-2 and J is TRBJ1-2; D is uncertain. The CDR3 length is 18 residues. Trimming cost V 0 bases and J 1 base, with 18 bases left between them. Germline lookup yields CDR1 LGHNA and CDR2 YNFKEQ. DNA of the CDR3: TGTGCCAGCAGCCAAGAAGCGGGCATTGGAGCCAATAACTATGGCTACACCTTC. It is translated as CASSQEAGIGANNYGYTF.

The chain carries TRBV7-2 and TRBJ2-3; 8 positions agree with TRBD2. CDR1 and CDR2 from the germline V gene are SGHTA and FQGNSA. The V segment lost 4 bases and the J segment 5 bases; nucleotides outside the gene matches: 14. The CDR3 is 17 amino acids. DNA for the CDR3: TGTGCCAGCAGCTCCCTTTCCAGCGGGAGACAAAGAGATACGCAGTATTTT. Its translation is CASSSLSSGRQRDTQYF.

The chain joins TRBV19 to TRBJ2-1; the D gene is possibly TRBD2 (6 bases). There are 14 residues in the CDR3. Per the germline V gene, CDR1 is LNHDA and CDR2 is SQIVND (reference sequence). V was cut by 8 bases and J by 7 bases, with 18 bases left in between. The CDR3 spells CASPRTSGGNEQFF. Here the CDR3 DNA reads TGTGCCAGTCCACGCACCTCCGGGGGAAATGAGCAGTTCTTC. The variable domain in full, with the rest retrieved from reference TRBV19 and TRBJ2-1, is DGGITQSPKYLFRKEGQNVTLSCEQNLNHDAMYWYRQDPGQGLRLIYYSQIVNDFQKGDIAEGYSVSREKKESFPLTVTSAQKNPTAFYLCASPRTSGGNEQFFGPGTRLTVL.

This clonotype has a count of ten or more. The V gene is TRBV29-1, the J gene TRBJ2-5, with unresolved D. CDR3 size: 13 residues. Germline CDR1 is SQVTM and CDR2 is ANQGSEA. V shed 4 bases and J shed 5 bases, with 14 bases lying between them. In DNA, the CDR3 is TGCAGCGTTGGAGAGGTAAAATACGAGACCCAGTACTTC. Its protein product is CSVGEVKYETQYF.

This clonotype was picked up many times. The chain carries TRBV20-1 and TRBJ2-5; the D call may be TRBD1 or TRBD2 (5 bases each). Germline V lookup: CDR1 DFQATT, CDR2 SNEGSKA (reference sequence). This CDR3 region has 14 residues. Deletions cut 5 bases from V and 2 bases from J, with 15 bases between. The CDR3 here is CSARTTGIQETQYF. The DNA for the CDR3 is TGCAGTGCTCGGACAACCGGGATACAAGAGACCCAGTACTTC.

This clonotype was picked up many times. The chain carries TRBV7-6 and TRBJ1-4, with 10 bases aligning to TRBD1. The CDR3 is 14 residues long. Germline V gene sequence: CDR1 SGHVS, CDR2 FNYEAQ. J gave up 11 bases and V 4 bases, and 7 bases lay outside the gene matches. CDR3 residues: CASSSAGTGVKLFF. CDR3 coding DNA: TGTGCCAGCAGCTCCGCCGGGACAGGGGTTAAACTGTTTTTT.

This clonotype appeared many times. The CDR3 sequence is CASNDRGNTEAFF. DNA for the CDR3: TGTGCCAGTAATGACAGGGGGAACACTGAAGCTTTCTTT. V is TRBV19 and J is TRBJ1-1, with 8 nucleotides matching TRBD1. Unmatched junction bases numbered 2, after V lost 7 bases and J lost 1 base. Germline CDR1 and CDR2: LNHDA and SQIVND (reference sequence). This CDR3 has 13 amino acids.

Ten or more counts support this clonotype. J is TRBJ2-7 and V is TRBV6-2 or TRBV6-3; D uncertain. The V gene's germline CDR1 is MNHEY and CDR2 SVGEGT. Deletions cut 0 bases from V and 5 bases from J, with 11 bases between. This CDR3 has 14 amino acids. CDR3 in amino acids: CASSYSKPEHEQYF. CDR3 DNA sequence: TGTGCCAGCAGTTACTCCAAACCTGAACACGAGCAGTACTTC.

This clonotype was detected ten times or more. This chain connects TRBV9 to TRBJ1-1, with 7 bases identical to TRBD1. The J segment lost 5 bases and the V segment lost 4 bases, leaving 5 bases of the junction unmatched. The CDR3 consists of 13 residues. Germline lookup yields CDR1 SGDLS and CDR2 YYNGEE. The CDR3 DNA sequence: TGTGCCAGCAGCCCTAACAGGGGTACTGAAGCTTTCTTT. This codes for CASSPNRGTEAFF. The whole variable domain, remainder taken from reference TRBV9 and TRBJ1-1, is DSGVTQTPKHLITATGQRVTLRCSPRSGDLSVYWYQQSLDQGLQFLIQYYNGEERAKGNILERFSAQQFPDLHSELNLSSLELGDSALYFCASSPNRGTEAFFGQGTRLTVV.

This clonotype was observed many times. V usage is TRBV2 and J usage is TRBJ2-5; 10 bases line up with TRBD1. The J segment lost 5 bases and the V segment lost 0 bases, leaving 9 bases of the junction unmatched. Germline assignment: CDR1 SNHLY and CDR2 FYNNEI. The CDR3 has 17 amino acids. The CDR3 DNA reads TGTGCCAGCAGTGAAGCCCAATCGACAGGGGGCTGGGAGACCCAGTACTTC. It codes for CASSEAQSTGGWETQYF.

This clonotype was seen at least ten times. The chain is built from TRBV7-2 and TRBJ1-2; D is perhaps TRBD1 (6 bases). The ends were cut back, 1 base at V and 6 bases at J, with 9 bases in the middle. The CDR3 consists of 13 residues. The germline gives CDR1 SGHTA, CDR2 FQGNSA. The CDR3 spells CASSLGTGNGYTF. For the CDR3, the DNA is TGTGCCAGCAGCTTAGGCACAGGGAATGGCTACACCTTC.

This clonotype has only a few counts. This may come from a read error, since a much larger clone is one base off. The chain links TRBV28 to TRBJ1-1; no reliable D call. Germline V CDR1 and CDR2: MDHEN, SYDVKM. The CDR3 extends over 14 amino acids. The V end lost 4 bases, the J end lost 2 bases, and 11 bases lay between the germline ends. This CDR3 reads CASSSGIINTEAFF. CDR3 in DNA: TGTGCCAGCAGTTCTGGGATCATAAACACTGAAGCTTTCTTT.

This clonotype has at least ten counts. No DNA is shown, since the ends of the CDR3 on it are uncertain; the CDR3 is the one TCRdb lists. The chain's CDR3 is CASTLGMGSSYEQYF. This chain connects TRBV6-1 to TRBJ2-7. Termini included, the CDR3 measures 15 amino acids. CDR1 is MNHNS and CDR2 is SASEGT in the germline V gene.

This clonotype was recorded a few times. The V and J genes are TRBV10-3 and TRBJ2-4; TRBD2 aligns across 8 bases. V lost 10 bases to trimming and J lost 7 bases; unmatched junction nucleotides: 9. Germline CDR1 is ENHRY and CDR2 is SYGVKD. The CDR3 loop spans 13 amino acids. The CDR3 nucleotides read TGTGCCACCCCGGGAGGGTCGGGGAACATTCAGTACTTC. Protein: CATPGGSGNIQYF.

This clonotype was counted many times. The genes are TRBV20-1 and TRBJ2-7; the D gene is possibly TRBD2 (5 bases). The CDR3 extends over 16 amino acids. V lost 0 bases to trimming and J lost 0 bases, with 15 bases between them. Germline CDR1 is DFQATT and CDR2 is SNEGSKA (reference sequence). This CDR3 reads CSARDRRAVFSYEQYF. As DNA, the CDR3 is TGCAGTGCTAGAGATCGGCGGGCAGTGTTCTCCTACGAGCAGTACTTC.